Sequencing of this TCR beta chain was carried out in a study of blood T cell repertoires in COVID-19. Study at large: Whether acute or convalescent, the COVID-19 samples came from the United States, Italy and Spain. The analysed material was cDNA or gDNA that came from T cells, B-cell-depleted T cells, or PBMCs.

The repertoire was sequenced with immunoSEQ multiplex PCR; TCRdb's copy has only in-frame clones and lacks some. The sample lists 200,000 to 250,000 clones; over 75% were seen once. Enrollees, about 18 to 89 years old, lived in 24 US areas. For recovered donors of Cohort 3, there were two negative PCRs, clearance, or symptom resolution. Trimming at V came to 3 bases and at J to 2 bases, leaving 11 bases not matched to a gene. The CDR3 loop spans 16 amino acids. Looked up from germline, CDR1 is SQVTM and CDR2 is ANQGSEA. V is TRBV29-1 and J is TRBJ1-1, with TRBD1 matching 8 bases. The source is a man between 35 and 55 years old who had recovered from COVID-19. The sample comprised PBMCs or T cells enriched from blood (not recorded which). The CDR3 spells CSVDVSGTGFNTEAFF. The CDR3 region has the DNA TGCAGCGTTGATGTCAGCGGGACAGGATTCAACACTGAAGCTTTCTTT.